The clone carrying this T cell receptor beta chain was observed a few times. These data belong to a study of blood T cell repertoires in COVID-19. About the research overall: Researchers got acute and convalescent COVID-19 samples from the United States, Italy and Spain. PBMCs, B-cell-depleted T cells, or T cells provided the cDNA or gDNA that made up the material.

Authors' methods: The authors estimated nucleated cell counts from reference gene primer amplification. TCRdb's copy holds only in-frame clones and misses some; the assay was immunoSEQ multiplex PCR. That table is the source of V, J and clone size, and D and trimming were worked out from the DNA. The sample lists fewer than 250,000 clones, approximately 82% occurring once. This CDR3 has 15 residues. Germline CDR1 is ENHRY and CDR2 is SYGVKD. V was clipped by 7 bases and J by 0 bases, with 14 bases between them. The specimen sequenced was peripheral blood. This sequence originates from a woman of 80 years or more with acute or convalescent COVID-19. V gene TRBV10-3 combines with J gene TRBJ2-3; tentatively, D is TRBD1 (5 bases). Written as DNA, the CDR3 is TGTGCCATCAACGATCCAGGGTTCAGCACAGATACGCAGTATTTT. This gives the protein CAINDPGFSTDTQYF.